The rows below give T cell receptor beta chains drawn from one sample of a study of identical twins. TCRdb ran MiXCR on the 5' RACE reads and lists one entry per CDR3 protein. Here the sample spans roughly 240,000 distinct CDR3 sequences, approximately 7.8% being singletons. These data are also associated with another study on yellow fever vaccine responses in identical twins.

Sequencing was done on a sample of CD8+ T cells sorted from blood. The source is a young woman in good health. The CDR3 runs from the conserved cysteine through the conserved F or W. Clone size is not always given. Where it is, it says once, few, many or a class for expanded clones.

CDR3 protein: CATSSGTRTSLKETQYF
V gene: TRBV15
CDR3 length: 17
clone size: -
J gene: TRBJ2-5

CDR3 protein: CASSEVDGIYGYTF
V gene: TRBV25-1
CDR3 length: 14
clone size: few
J gene: TRBJ1-2

CDR3 protein: CASSQGTGLGTGELFF
V gene: TRBV28
CDR3 length: 16
clone size: few
J gene: TRBJ2-2

CDR3 protein: CSCRDAYGNEQFF
V gene: TRBV20-1
CDR3 length: 13
clone size: few
J gene: TRBJ2-1

CDR3 protein: CASSQDWVTDTQYF
V gene: TRBV4-1
CDR3 length: 14
clone size: many
J gene: TRBJ2-3

CDR3 protein: CASSLWAASNEQFF
V gene: TRBV7-6
CDR3 length: 14
clone size: few
J gene: TRBJ2-1

CDR3 protein: CASSLEGTDYGYTF
V gene: TRBV12-3/TRBV12-4
CDR3 length: 14
clone size: few
J gene: TRBJ1-2

CDR3 protein: CASSQERASYEQFF
V gene: TRBV4-1
CDR3 length: 14
clone size: -
J gene: TRBJ2-1

CDR3 protein: CASSTRLAGVGLGETQYF
V gene: TRBV28
CDR3 length: 18
clone size: -
J gene: TRBJ2-5

CDR3 protein: CASSNPEGRNTEAFF
V gene: TRBV7-6
CDR3 length: 15
clone size: -
J gene: TRBJ1-1

CDR3 protein: CASSWGQGGEQYF
V gene: TRBV5-5
CDR3 length: 13
clone size: -
J gene: TRBJ2-7

CDR3 protein: CATSNDRESYNEQFF
V gene: TRBV15
CDR3 length: 15
clone size: many
J gene: TRBJ2-1

CDR3 protein: CASVGETTNEKLFF
V gene: TRBV7-9
CDR3 length: 14
clone size: -
J gene: TRBJ1-4

CDR3 protein: CASTGDTTYGYTF
V gene: TRBV2
CDR3 length: 13
clone size: few
J gene: TRBJ1-2

CDR3 protein: CASSSLQGYGYTF
V gene: TRBV12-3/TRBV12-4
CDR3 length: 13
clone size: -
J gene: TRBJ1-2

CDR3 protein: CAISIDRPTNYGYTF
V gene: TRBV10-3
CDR3 length: 15
clone size: few
J gene: TRBJ1-2

CDR3 protein: CASSHPTRDKNEQYF
V gene: TRBV18
CDR3 length: 15
clone size: few
J gene: TRBJ2-7

CDR3 protein: CASSFSGNQPQHF
V gene: TRBV28
CDR3 length: 13
clone size: -
J gene: TRBJ1-5

CDR3 protein: CASSQLALAGGQETQYF
V gene: TRBV7-8
CDR3 length: 17
clone size: -
J gene: TRBJ2-5

CDR3 protein: CASSREILGLNTEAFF
V gene: TRBV14
CDR3 length: 16
clone size: many
J gene: TRBJ1-1

CDR3 protein: CASSSGGFQETQYF
V gene: TRBV9
CDR3 length: 14
clone size: -
J gene: TRBJ2-5

CDR3 protein: CSARNGSYNEQFF
V gene: TRBV20-1
CDR3 length: 13
clone size: few
J gene: TRBJ2-1

CDR3 protein: CSARGLTGGGQPQHF
V gene: TRBV20-1
CDR3 length: 15
clone size: many
J gene: TRBJ1-5

CDR3 protein: CASSLHTGELFF
V gene: TRBV4-1
CDR3 length: 12
clone size: many
J gene: TRBJ2-2

CDR3 protein: CSVEDTLNEQFF
V gene: TRBV29-1
CDR3 length: 12
clone size: few
J gene: TRBJ2-1

CDR3 protein: CASSQIQDRGDYGYTF
V gene: TRBV4-1
CDR3 length: 16
clone size: many
J gene: TRBJ1-2

CDR3 protein: CASSFRGTGYSYGYTF
V gene: TRBV12-3/TRBV12-4
CDR3 length: 16
clone size: many
J gene: TRBJ1-2

CDR3 protein: CASSERVDPPEQFF
V gene: TRBV2
CDR3 length: 14
clone size: many
J gene: TRBJ2-1

CDR3 protein: CASSEDGHEQYF
V gene: TRBV25-1
CDR3 length: 12
clone size: few
J gene: TRBJ2-7

CDR3 protein: CSVEDYRNSPGNTIYF
V gene: TRBV29-1
CDR3 length: 16
clone size: many
J gene: TRBJ1-3

CDR3 protein: CASSAYLAGVTDTQYF
V gene: TRBV7-9
CDR3 length: 16
clone size: few
J gene: TRBJ2-3

CDR3 protein: CSAKSWSYNEQFF
V gene: TRBV20-1
CDR3 length: 13
clone size: -
J gene: TRBJ2-1

CDR3 protein: CAISEGPSYEQYF
V gene: TRBV10-3
CDR3 length: 13
clone size: few
J gene: TRBJ2-7

CDR3 protein: CASSLGLDEQYF
V gene: TRBV7-9
CDR3 length: 12
clone size: few
J gene: TRBJ2-7

CDR3 protein: CASSQDFNTEAFF
V gene: TRBV3-1
CDR3 length: 13
clone size: many
J gene: TRBJ1-1

CDR3 protein: CATSSAGIYNEQFF
V gene: TRBV15
CDR3 length: 14
clone size: many
J gene: TRBJ2-1

CDR3 protein: CASSRKDRGIDEQYF
V gene: TRBV6-1
CDR3 length: 15
clone size: -
J gene: TRBJ2-7

CDR3 protein: CATDLGIRNTGELFF
V gene: TRBV15
CDR3 length: 15
clone size: many
J gene: TRBJ2-2

CDR3 protein: CASSLSRDTRSYEQYF
V gene: TRBV12-3/TRBV12-4
CDR3 length: 16
clone size: few
J gene: TRBJ2-7

CDR3 protein: CASTGQGVTDTQYF
V gene: TRBV6-1
CDR3 length: 14
clone size: many
J gene: TRBJ2-3

CDR3 protein: CASSRNRDRVHNEQFF
V gene: TRBV12-3/TRBV12-4
CDR3 length: 16
clone size: few
J gene: TRBJ2-1